The source of this T cell receptor beta chain is a study of T cells in Graves' hyperthyroidism and ophthalmopathy. Looked up from germline, CDR1 is KGHSH and CDR2 is LQKENI. The CDR3 runs to 16 residues. Trimming removed 5 bases at V and 1 base at J, with 14 bases between. Amplified TCR beta CDR3 regions derived from RNA transcripts. HTBI primers drove first-round RT-PCR of the TCR CDR3. TCRdb processed the multiplex PCR reads anew with MiXCR; each CDR3 protein has one entry. Among 250,000 or so distinct CDR3 sequences listed, around 15% were seen once. The sample holds many counts of this clonotype. Patients between 18 and 65 years old had hyperthyroidism, newly diagnosed and lasting under 2 months. Diagnostic assessment was based on clinical symptoms, serum thyroxine and TRAb, thyroid ultrasound and orbital computed tomography.

The receptor was derived from a woman between 45 and 60 years old with Graves' hyperthyroidism that later progressed to Graves' ophthalmopathy. The chain couples TRBV18 to TRBJ2-2; TRBD1 or TRBD2 may be the D gene (5 bases each). Sequenced input: blood. The CDR3 DNA reads as TGTGCCAGCTCAGCGAGGGGACCGGAGAACACCGGGGAGCTGTTTTTT. Protein sequence: CASSARGPENTGELFF.